This T cell receptor beta chain stems from a study of chemoradiotherapy in HPV16-positive cancers. V gave up 0 bases and J gave up 4 bases, with 13 bases separating them. Germline values: CDR1 LGHNA, CDR2 YSLEER. The CDR3 covers 15 residues. Data came from immunoSEQ multiplex PCR; TCRdb stores just in-frame clones and leaves some out. The sample has tens of thousands of clones, 80% to 90% seen once. This clonotype originated in a human donor with HPV-associated anogenital cancer. This rearrangement joins TRBV4-3 to TRBJ2-7, with D possibly matching TRBD1 (6 bases). The sequencing here drew on blood, taken from a patient who underwent chemoradiotherapy. CDR3 nucleotide sequence: TGCGCCAGCAGCCAAGATACCAGGGGAAGGTACGAGCAGTACTTC. It yields the protein CASSQDTRGRYEQYF.